Presented here are 20 T cell receptor beta chains from one specimen sequenced in a study of cytomegalovirus exposure and HLA in healthy donors. Vbeta (60) and Jbeta (13) primers were used in the PCR. The assay was immunoSEQ multiplex PCR, and TCRdb's table has in-frame clones only and misses some. Found here are some 72,000 clones; the top ten clones hold 0.83%. The sample taken for sequencing was PBMCs. These receptors all come from a boy between 10 and 17 years old in good health and CMV-seronegative.

V gene TRBV18 combines with J gene TRBJ2-3; possible D gene TRBD2, 6 bases. The germline V gene has CDR1 KGHSH and CDR2 LQKENI. There are 15 residues in the CDR3. V dropped 2 bases and J dropped 0 bases, with 9 bases sitting between them. The CDR3, as DNA: TGTGCCAGCTCACCAGGAGGGCCTAGCACAGATACGCAGTATTTT. Amino acids: CASSPGGPSTDTQYF.

The chain uses TRBV25-1 and TRBJ2-1; tentatively, D is TRBD1 (5 bases). Trimming pared 3 bases from V and 10 bases from J, leaving 10 bases between. Germline CDR1 and CDR2: MGHDK and SYGVNS. This CDR3 is built from 12 residues. The CDR3 is CASSDRQHEQFF. Here the CDR3 DNA reads TGTGCCAGCAGTGATAGACAGCACGAGCAGTTCTTC.

CDR3 bases: TGTGCCACCAGCAGAGATGGGGCTAGCGGGGCTTGGGCCCAGTACTTC. Translated: CATSRDGASGAWAQYF. V usage is TRBV15 and J usage is TRBJ2-5; 9 bases agree with TRBD2. The CDR3 loop spans 16 amino acids. V gave up 0 bases and J gave up 9 bases; unmatched junction bases: 11. Germline-derived CDR1 and CDR2 are LNHNV and YYDKDF (reference sequence).

The chain links TRBV20-1 to TRBJ2-5, with unresolved D. The J call may be in error: the DNA end matches TRBJ2-7 better. The CDR3 extends over 11 amino acids. Per the germline V gene, CDR1 is DFQATT and CDR2 is SNEGSKA (reference sequence). The CDR3 bases are TGCAGTGCCGGTCTAGCCTACGAGCAGTACTTC. Translating it yields CSAGLAYEQYF.

The chain employs TRBV14 and TRBJ2-1; no clear D gene. CDR3 length: 12 residues. V was pared by 6 bases and J by 15 bases, with 18 bases between. The germline CDR1 and CDR2 sequences are SGHDN and FVKESK. CDR3: CASRQSDSRLFF. The DNA for the CDR3 is TGTGCCAGCAGACAAAGTGATTCTAGGCTGTTCTTC.

V is TRBV5-6 and J is TRBJ2-3; 7 positions agree with TRBD1. Germline CDR1 is SGHDT and CDR2 is YYEEEE. This CDR3 is 15 amino acids long. The V and J ends lost 0 bases and 4 bases, in that order; junction bases with no gene match: 5. The CDR3 spells CASSLGQGAADTQYF. CDR3 nucleotide sequence: TGTGCCAGCAGCTTGGGACAGGGTGCGGCAGATACGCAGTATTTT.

This chain uses TRBV7-9 with TRBJ1-2, with 8 positions matching TRBD1. CDR1 is SEHNR, CDR2 FQNEAQ, per germline (reference sequence). Trimming took 4 bases from V and 4 from J; bases not matched to a gene: 5. The length of the CDR3 is 14 residues. Here the CDR3 DNA reads TGTGCCAGCAGCTCCAGGGGGCGTAGCTATGGCTACACCTTC. This encodes CASSSRGRSYGYTF.

The J gene is TRBJ2-7, the V gene TRBV19; D perhaps matches TRBD1 (6 bases). V lost 3 bases and J lost 4, with 10 bases in between. This CDR3 region has 13 residues. CDR1 and CDR2 (germline): LNHDA, SQIVND (reference sequence). CDR3: CASSIRDNYEQYF. For the CDR3, the DNA is TGTGCCAGTAGTATCCGGGACAATTACGAGCAGTACTTC. The whole variable domain, filled in from reference TRBV19 and TRBJ2-7, reads DGGITQSPKYLFRKEGQNVTLSCEQNLNHDAMYWYRQDPGQGLRLIYYSQIVNDFQKGDIAEGYSVSREKKESFPLTVTSAQKNPTAFYLCASSIRDNYEQYFGPGTRLTVT.

The chain carries TRBV12-5 and TRBJ2-1, with a possible D match to TRBD2 (6 bases). The germline V gene encodes CDR1 LGHNT and CDR2 FRNRAP. The CDR3 is 15 residues long. V was trimmed by 6 bases and J by 7 bases, leaving 19 bases between them. This chain's CDR3 is CASGQPSGLRNEQFF. The CDR3 nucleotides read TGTGCTAGTGGGCAGCCCTCGGGACTCCGAAATGAGCAGTTCTTC.

CDR3 DNA sequence: TGTGCCAGCAGCGGGACAGATATCGCTGGCTACACCTTC. Translating gives CASSGTDIAGYTF. The rearrangement links TRBV5-6 to TRBJ1-2, with TRBD1 identical over 7 bases. Germline V gene lookup returns CDR1 SGHDT and CDR2 YYEEEE. The CDR3 sequence is 13 residues long. V was clipped by 4 bases and J by 7 bases; unmatched bases: 7.

The chain links TRBV7-8 to TRBJ2-7, with D possibly being TRBD1 (6 bases). Germline CDR1 SGHVS, CDR2 FQNEAQ. CDR3 length: 15 residues. The V and J ends lost 3 bases and 2 bases respectively, with 14 bases between them. The CDR3 region is CASSLDRFPTYEQYF. CDR3 bases: TGTGCCAGCAGCTTGGACAGATTTCCGACCTACGAGCAGTACTTC.

The V and J genes are TRBV5-6 and TRBJ2-5, with D perhaps TRBD1 (6 bases). Trimming left V 3 bases short and J 3 bases short, with 12 bases between. The length of the CDR3 is 14 residues. Germline lookup yields CDR1 SGHDT and CDR2 YYEEEE. CDR3 in DNA: TGTGCCAGCAGCTCATGGTCAGGGGAAGAGACCCAGTACTTC. Translating gives CASSSWSGEETQYF.

CDR3 bases: TGTGCCAGCTCACCGGAGGACAGGGGGCAGATCGGGGAGCTGTTTTTT. This sequence encodes CASSPEDRGQIGELFF. The chain links TRBV18 to TRBJ2-2, with TRBD1 identical over 11 bases. Germline V gene sequence: CDR1 KGHSH, CDR2 LQKENI. V lost 3 bases and J lost 7; bases outside the gene matches: 7. The CDR3 is made up of 16 amino acids.

V is TRBV5-8 and J is TRBJ1-1; D is unresolved. This CDR3 is 12 amino acids long. Trimming shortened V by 1 base and J by 11 bases, and 12 bases separated the two germline ends. Germline V gene sequence: CDR1 SGHTS, CDR2 YDEGEE. The chain's CDR3 is CASSLSSARAFF. In DNA, the CDR3 is TGTGCCAGCAGCTTGTCATCCGCGCGGGCTTTCTTT.

The chain employs TRBV10-3 and TRBJ2-7; a weak D match, TRBD2 (5 bases). This CDR3 is 14 amino acids long. Germline V CDR1 and CDR2: ENHRY, SYGVKD. Trimming cost V 10 bases and J 2 bases, with 18 bases left between them. DNA for the CDR3: TGTGCCACCCAGGTGGACGGGGTTCCCTACGAGCAGTACTTC. Translating it yields CATQVDGVPYEQYF.

This sequence joins TRBV5-1 and TRBJ2-7; 8 bases agree with TRBD2. CDR3 size: 15 residues. V shed 1 base and J 3 bases; nucleotides not matched to a gene: 6. Germline V gene lookup returns CDR1 SGHRS and CDR2 YFSETQ. The chain's CDR3 is CASSLSSGIFYEQYF. The CDR3 DNA is TGCGCCAGCAGCTTGAGTAGCGGGATATTCTACGAGCAGTACTTC.

V and J are TRBV6-1 and TRBJ2-7; 10 bases map to TRBD1. Trimming at V came to 6 bases and at J to 5 bases, leaving 7 bases not matched to a gene. Germline CDR1 is MNHNS and CDR2 is SASEGT. The CDR3 is made up of 14 amino acids. CDR3 in DNA: TGTGCCAGCAGCAACCGGGACAGGGGTGACGAGCAGTACTTC. It specifies CASSNRDRGDEQYF.

V is TRBV12-5 and J is TRBJ1-2; possibly TRBD1 for D (6 bases). V lost 5 bases and J lost 0, with 13 bases in between. Germline V gives CDR1 LGHNT, CDR2 FRNRAP. This CDR3 is built from 15 residues. The CDR3: CASGPAGDANYGYTF. CDR3 in DNA: TGTGCTAGTGGTCCAGCAGGGGACGCTAACTATGGCTACACCTTC.

This sequence joins TRBV7-2 and TRBJ2-1; 9 positions match TRBD2. Germline-derived CDR1 and CDR2 are SGHTA and FQGNSA. CDR3 length equals 15 residues. Trimming at V came to 5 bases and at J to 0 bases, leaving 2 bases not matched to a gene. The CDR3, as DNA: TGTGCCAGCAGCGCAGCGGGGGGCTCCTACAATGAGCAGTTCTTC. This sequence encodes CASSAAGGSYNEQFF.

The chain carries TRBV6-5 and TRBJ1-4; a weak D match, TRBD1 (5 bases). There are 13 residues in the CDR3. The ends were cut back, 6 bases at V and 3 bases at J, with 8 bases in the middle. Germline V gene sequence: CDR1 MNHEY, CDR2 SVGAGI. The CDR3 loop is CASSRQPNEKLFF. The CDR3 DNA reads as TGTGCCAGCAGCCGACAGCCTAATGAAAAACTGTTTTTT.